This T cell receptor (beta chain) was found in a study of blood T cell repertoires in COVID-19. Study overall: Specimens from acute and convalescent COVID-19 originated in the United States, Italy and Spain. T cells, B-cell-depleted T cells, or PBMCs supplied cDNA or gDNA.

The CDR3 has 15 amino acids. V lost 5 bases and J lost 7, with 16 bases in between. Germline-derived CDR1 and CDR2 are KGHDR and SFDVKD. The data were produced by immunoSEQ multiplex PCR, yet TCRdb's version contains in-frame clones alone and is incomplete. The data show tens of thousands of clones, with about 92% seen just once and 0.52% held by the top ten. Seattle cases were enrolled at active infection and followed longitudinally. V is TRBV24-1 and J is TRBJ2-2, with a tentative D call TRBD2 (5 bases). This receptor was obtained from a man aged 50 to 59 with COVID-19, enrolled during active disease. The specimen sequenced was peripheral blood. The CDR3 reads CATSGIRGLDGELFF. In DNA form, the CDR3 reads TGTGCCACCAGTGGAATCAGAGGGTTGGACGGGGAGCTGTTTTTT.